This record covers a single T cell receptor beta chain. The target antigen is unknown. The record originates from a study of cytomegalovirus exposure and HLA in healthy donors. The CDR3 sequence is 13 residues long. The germline gives CDR1 SEHNR, CDR2 FQNEAQ (reference sequence). Deletions cut 4 bases from V and 4 bases from J, with 10 bases between. PCR employed 60 Vbeta and 13 Jbeta primers. Clones were sequenced by immunoSEQ multiplex PCR, and TCRdb holds only the in-frame ones, with some missing. The table lists about 240,000 clones, over 70% of them singletons, with about 7.5% in the top ten. Healthy donors of bone marrow made up the group. General observations from the study: It was only CMV serostatus that was available as immune exposure information. Listed as cytomegalovirus-associated were more than 150 TCR beta chains.

Input material: PBMCs. The receptor comes from a woman aged 60-75 years in good health and CMV-seropositive. The chain has TRBV7-9 and TRBJ2-5, with D possibly TRBD2 on 6 matching bases. The CDR3 spells CASSWGEVETQYF. CDR3 DNA: TGTGCCAGCAGCTGGGGGGAGGTAGAGACCCAGTACTTC. The variable domain in full, with the rest retrieved from reference TRBV7-9 and TRBJ2-5, is DTGVSQNPRHKITKRGQNVTFRCDPISEHNRLYWYRQTLGQGPEFLTYFQNEAQLEKSRLLSDRFSAERPKGSFSTLEIQRTEQGDSAMYLCASSWGEVETQYFGPGTRLLVL.